This entry lists 9 T cell receptor beta chains sequenced from one sample in a study of CD8 T cells in ankylosing spondylitis. MiXCR, run by TCRdb on the 5' RACE reads, gives a single entry per CDR3 protein. The data hold hundreds of thousands of distinct CDR3 sequences, with about 19% observed a single time. The sequenced sample consisted of blood, either unsorted or a sorted T cell fraction (not recorded which). All receptors derive from a male donor with ankylosing spondylitis or in good health (not recorded which).

This clonotype was counted between two and nine times. The CDR3 nucleotides read TGCAGCGTAGAGGGGCCGGCGGGACAGGGGACAGATACGCAGTATTTT. This translates into CSVEGPAGQGTDTQYF. The chain is built from TRBV29-1 and TRBJ2-3, with TRBD1 matching 10 bases. The germline V gene encodes CDR1 SQVTM and CDR2 ANQGSEA. The V and J ends lost 6 bases and 3 bases, in that order; junction bases with no gene match: 12. The length of the CDR3 is 16 residues.

The sample holds a few counts of this clonotype. CDR3 sequence: CASSPRTYGTYEQYV. Written as DNA, the CDR3 is TGTGCCAGCAGTCCCCGGACTTATGGCACCTACGAGCAGTACGTC. The V gene is TRBV12-3 or TRBV12-4, the J gene TRBJ2-7; TRBD2 is a possible D gene (5 bases). This CDR3 region has 15 residues. Trimming removed 5 bases from V and 2 bases from J, with 16 bases in between.

CDR3 DNA: TGTGCCAGCAGTGGAGTGCCGAGCTCCTACAATGAGCAGTTCTTC. This codes for CASSGVPSSYNEQFF. V usage is TRBV27 and J usage is TRBJ2-1; D gene unclear. V dropped 5 bases and J dropped 0 bases, with 11 bases sitting between them. The CDR3 totals 15 residues. The germline V gene encodes CDR1 MNHEY and CDR2 SMNVEV (reference sequence).

In this sample, this clonotype turned up a few times. V gene TRBV5-1 combines with J gene TRBJ2-3; TRBD2 might be the D (6 bases). The CDR3 sequence is 16 residues long. The V end lost 4 bases, the J end lost 2 bases, and 17 bases lay between the germline ends. CDR1 is SGHRS and CDR2 is YFSETQ in the germline V gene. The CDR3 sequence is CASSVNLGRPTDTQYF. The CDR3 region has the DNA TGCGCCAGCAGCGTTAACCTCGGGAGACCCACAGATACGCAGTATTTT.

The chain couples TRBV12-3 or TRBV12-4 to TRBJ2-2, with D perhaps TRBD1 or TRBD2 (5 bases each). This CDR3 is built from 17 residues. The V end lost 6 bases, the J end lost 0 bases, and 17 bases lay between the germline ends. In DNA form, the CDR3 reads TGTGCCAGCAGGCCGGGACGGATTCTAGCGAACACCGGGGAGCTGTTTTTT. It specifies CASRPGRILANTGELFF.

The chain employs TRBV20-1 and TRBJ2-5, with 13 bases lining up with TRBD2. Germline-derived CDR1 and CDR2 are DFQATT and SNEGSKA (reference sequence). Trimming removed 3 bases from V and 5 bases from J; junction bases left unmatched: 9. The CDR3 is 16 amino acids. Here the CDR3 reads CSARGGTSGVVETQYF. CDR3 DNA: TGCAGTGCTAGGGGCGGGACTAGCGGGGTAGTTGAGACCCAGTACTTC.

This clonotype has a handful of counts. V usage is TRBV28 and J usage is TRBJ2-7, with TRBD1 identical over 8 bases. J lost 5 bases, V lost 4 bases, and 7 bases had no gene match. The CDR3 contains 14 residues. CDR1 MDHEN and CDR2 SYDVKM come from the germline V gene. CDR3 protein: CASSSRTGQDEQYV. The CDR3 region has the DNA TGTGCCAGCAGTTCCCGGACAGGGCAGGACGAGCAGTACGTC.

V usage is TRBV18 and J usage is TRBJ2-5; no firm D call. Trimming removed 3 bases at V and 5 bases at J, with 16 bases between. The CDR3 totals 15 residues. Germline CDR1 KGHSH, CDR2 LQKENI. The CDR3 region is CASSPSLASGETQYF. The CDR3 DNA reads as TGTGCCAGCTCACCGAGCTTGGCCTCCGGGGAGACCCAGTACTTC.

This sequence joins TRBV7-2 and TRBJ1-3; D is uncertain. V gave up 1 base and J gave up 12 bases, with 13 bases separating them. Germline values: CDR1 SGHTA, CDR2 FQGNSA. This CDR3 comprises 13 residues. The CDR3 protein is CASSLGPRGDIYF. In DNA, the CDR3 is TGTGCCAGCAGCTTAGGGCCTCGGGGAGACATATATTTT.